This T cell receptor beta chain was profiled in a study of identical twins. This clonotype came up a few times. V was pared by 8 bases and J by 2 bases, with 20 bases between. This CDR3 is built from 15 residues. CDR1 is SQVTM and CDR2 is ANQGSEA in the germline V gene. TCRdb called the 5' RACE reads again in MiXCR, with one record for every CDR3 protein. The sample includes approximately 240,000 distinct CDR3 sequences, around 15% of them seen just once. Healthy Caucasians supplied all donations. Sequenced: memory (CD45RO+) T cells sorted from blood. The chain couples TRBV29-1 to TRBJ2-3; D not resolved. This sequence was found in a woman between 18 and 30 years old in good health. The CDR3 region has the DNA TGCAGCACCAAGAGGCTTGGAGATCTCACAGATACGCAGTATTTT. Translation: CSTKRLGDLTDTQYF.